This passage covers 20 T cell receptor beta chains from one sample sequenced in a study of regulatory T cells in long-lasting Graves disease. Time point: persistent/refractory GD, antithyroid drugs over 5 years with positive TRAb. After RNA was extracted from PBMCs, the TCR library was made from it. Library construction for TCR beta used iRepertoire HTBI primers and Arm-PCR of CDR3 regions. A single record per CDR3 protein comes from TCRdb applying MiXCR to the multiplex PCR reads. The sample has some 340,000 distinct CDR3 sequences; roughly 25% are singletons. This sample comprised peripheral blood mononuclear cells (PBMCs), obtained when the disease was refractory, from a patient treated with antithyroid drugs. The receptors were gathered from a woman aged 40 to 50 with Graves disease.

V is TRBV28 and J is TRBJ2-3, with D tentatively TRBD2 (5 bases). CDR1 is MDHEN and CDR2 is SYDVKM in the germline V gene. V lost 11 bases and J 6 bases, leaving 15 bases between the germline ends. This CDR3 has 12 amino acids. The CDR3 reads CACTGVEDTQYF. Written as DNA, the CDR3 is TGTGCCTGCACCGGGGTGGAGGATACGCAGTATTTT.

The chain recombines TRBV19 with TRBJ2-5; D gene uncertain. The CDR3 extends over 14 amino acids. Trimming removed 5 bases from V and 5 bases from J, with 15 bases in between. Germline-derived CDR1 and CDR2 are LNHDA and SQIVND (reference sequence). The CDR3 here is CASSVGSIWETQYF. CDR3 DNA sequence: TGTGCCAGTAGTGTGGGGTCAATCTGGGAGACCCAGTACTTC.

This clonotype was counted at least ten times. V is TRBV7-3 and J is TRBJ1-6; unclear D gene. Germline lookup yields CDR1 SGHTA and CDR2 FQGTGA. V was pared by 2 bases and J by 0 bases, with 11 bases between. CDR3 length equals 17 residues. In DNA form, the CDR3 reads TGTGCCAGCAGCTTATGGGGAGGAAGCTCCTATAATTCACCCCTCCACTTT. Translated, it gives CASSLWGGSSYNSPLHF. Complete variable domain (other parts from reference TRBV7-3 and TRBJ1-6): GAGVSQTPSNKVTEKGKYVELRCDPISGHTALYWYRQSLGQGPEFLIYFQGTGAADDSGLPNDRFFAVRPEGSVSTLKIQRTERGDSAVYLCASSLWGGSSYNSPLHFGNGTRLTVT.

This clonotype was counted ten times or more. The chain employs TRBV11-2 and TRBJ2-5; no definite D call. The CDR3 consists of 13 residues. Germline lookup yields CDR1 SGHAT and CDR2 FQNNGV. The germline V and J ends were trimmed by 3 bases and 5 bases, with 10 bases remaining between them. The CDR3 sequence: CASSFSVGETQYF. The CDR3 DNA is TGTGCCAGCAGCTTTTCCGTGGGCGAGACCCAGTACTTC. Filled out from reference TRBV11-2 and TRBJ2-5, the complete variable domain reads EAGVAQSPRYKIIEKRQSVAFWCNPISGHATLYWYQQILGQGPKLLIQFQNNGVVDDSQLPKDRFSAERLKGVDSTLKIQPAKLEDSAVYLCASSFSVGETQYFGPGTRLLVL.

V gene TRBV9 combines with J gene TRBJ2-7; 7 positions agree with TRBD2. Germline CDR1 reads SGDLS; CDR2 reads YYNGEE. This CDR3 region has 14 residues. V gave up 3 bases and J gave up 4 bases; unmatched junction bases: 7. This CDR3 reads CASSARDYPYEQYF. Here the CDR3 DNA reads TGTGCCAGCAGCGCCCGGGACTATCCATACGAGCAGTACTTC.

This clonotype was detected a few times. This rearrangement joins TRBV5-1 to TRBJ2-2; TRBD2 matches at 16 bases. CDR1 and CDR2 from the germline V gene are SGHRS and YFSETQ. J gave up 6 bases and V 3 bases, and 5 bases lay outside the gene matches. The CDR3 is 17 residues long. This CDR3 is CASSSGTSGRGAGELFF. In nucleotides, the CDR3 is TGCGCCAGCAGCTCCGGGACTAGCGGGAGGGGAGCCGGGGAGCTGTTTTTT. The whole variable domain, filled in from reference TRBV5-1 and TRBJ2-2, reads KAGVTQTPRYLIKTRGQQVTLSCSPISGHRSVSWYQQTPGQGLQFLFEYFSETQRNKGNFPGRFSGRQFSNSRSEMNVSTLELGDSALYLCASSSGTSGRGAGELFFGEGSRLTVL.

The V call is TRBV6-5, the J call TRBJ1-1, with D perhaps TRBD1 (6 bases). Germline V gene sequence: CDR1 MNHEY, CDR2 SVGAGI. The V end lost 4 bases, the J end lost 3 bases, and 9 bases lay between the germline ends. The CDR3 length is 13 residues. CDR3 residues: CASSSGTYTEAFF. In nucleotides, the CDR3 is TGTGCCAGCAGTTCGGGGACATACACTGAAGCTTTCTTT.

This sequence joins TRBV28 and TRBJ2-7; 12 bases fit TRBD2. The ends lost 3 bases at V and 0 bases at J; junction bases unmatched: 15. The CDR3 is 20 amino acids. Germline lookup yields CDR1 MDHEN and CDR2 SYDVKM. The CDR3 DNA follows: TGTGCCAGCAGTTTCTCCAATTCCGGGACTAGCGGGCCTAACTCCTACGAGCAGTACTTC. Amino acids: CASSFSNSGTSGPNSYEQYF.

The V gene is TRBV19, the J gene TRBJ1-5; D gene unclear. This CDR3 spans 18 amino acids. Germline loops: CDR1 LNHDA, CDR2 SQIVND (reference sequence). Trimming stripped 5 bases from V and 0 bases from J, with 20 bases between. The CDR3 loop is CASSRTSKVPYSNQPQHF. DNA for the CDR3: TGTGCCAGTAGTCGGACCTCCAAGGTGCCGTATAGCAATCAGCCCCAGCATTTT.

This clonotype was counted between two and nine times. The gene calls are TRBV27 and TRBJ1-1; D is uncertain. There are 13 residues in the CDR3. V lost 3 bases and J lost 5, with 10 bases in between. Per germline, CDR1 MNHEY and CDR2 SMNVEV (reference sequence). The CDR3 coding sequence is TGTGCCAGCAGTTTTTCGAGGATAACTGAAGCTTTCTTT. Protein: CASSFSRITEAFF.

The CDR3 nucleotides are TGCGCCAGCAGCTTGGGGGAGTTGGACTACACCTTC. This encodes CASSLGELDYTF. The chain is built from TRBV5-1 and TRBJ1-2; D is unresolved. CDR3 size: 12 residues. Germline V gene data show CDR1 as SGHRS and CDR2 as YFSETQ. V was cut by 0 bases and J by 10 bases, with 10 bases left in between.

The rearrangement joins TRBV28 to TRBJ2-1; 10 bases match TRBD2. Germline V gives CDR1 MDHEN, CDR2 SYDVKM. CDR3 size: 17 residues. J gave up 7 bases and V 3 bases, and 12 bases lay outside the gene matches. The chain's CDR3 is CASSLALAGPYGNEQFF. CDR3 coding DNA: TGTGCCAGCAGTTTGGCACTAGCGGGGCCCTACGGAAATGAGCAGTTCTTC.

This clonotype was recorded a few times. The V gene is TRBV4-1, the J gene TRBJ1-2, with 7 bases matching TRBD1. The V and J ends lost 4 bases and 5 bases, in that order; junction bases with no gene match: 10. The CDR3 spans 15 residues. Germline lookup yields CDR1 MGHRA and CDR2 YSYEKL. CDR3 region: CASSPRQGAGYGYTF. For the CDR3, the DNA is TGCGCCAGCAGCCCCCGACAGGGAGCAGGATATGGCTACACCTTC.

This clonotype was observed a handful of times. The rearrangement links TRBV28 to TRBJ2-1; 8 nucleotides agree with TRBD2. CDR3 size: 14 residues. V trimming: 5 bases; J trimming: 4 bases; junction bases outside the gene matches: 4. Germline CDR1 is MDHEN and CDR2 is SYDVKM. The DNA of the CDR3 is TGTGCCAGCAGTCTAGAGCGGGAGTACAATGAGCAGTTCTTC. Its translation is CASSLEREYNEQFF. The whole variable domain, remainder taken from reference TRBV28 and TRBJ2-1, is DVKVTQSSRYLVKRTGEKVFLECVQDMDHENMFWYRQDPGLGLRLIYFSYDVKMKEKGDIPEGYSVSREKKERFSLILESASTNQTSMYLCASSLEREYNEQFFGPGTRLTVL.

The rearrangement uses TRBV3-1 and TRBJ2-7; D might be TRBD2 (6 bases). The CDR3 runs to 14 residues. Germline loops: CDR1 LGHDT, CDR2 YNNKEL (reference sequence). V dropped 4 bases and J dropped 0 bases, with 10 bases sitting between them. The CDR3 loop is CASSPTGVSYEQYF. CDR3 sequence (DNA): TGTGCCAGCAGCCCCACGGGGGTCTCCTACGAGCAGTACTTC.

The chain employs TRBV28 and TRBJ2-7; no reliable D call. V was pared by 3 bases and J by 0 bases, with 12 bases between. The germline CDR1 and CDR2 sequences are MDHEN and SYDVKM. The CDR3 has 15 amino acids. The CDR3 loop reads CASSFPTKFSYEQYF. The DNA for the CDR3 is TGTGCCAGCAGTTTCCCGACAAAATTCTCCTACGAGCAGTACTTC. Filled out from reference TRBV28 and TRBJ2-7, the complete variable domain reads DVKVTQSSRYLVKRTGEKVFLECVQDMDHENMFWYRQDPGLGLRLIYFSYDVKMKEKGDIPEGYSVSREKKERFSLILESASTNQTSMYLCASSFPTKFSYEQYFGPGTRLTVT.

The chain is built from TRBV20-1 and TRBJ1-5; no clear D gene. V gave up 5 bases and J gave up 1 base, with 15 bases separating them. CDR3 length equals 15 residues. Germline V gene data show CDR1 as DFQATT and CDR2 as SNEGSKA (reference sequence). This CDR3 reads CSADKIALSNQPQHF. The CDR3 bases are TGCAGTGCTGATAAAATTGCCTTGAGCAATCAGCCCCAGCATTTT.

The chain employs TRBV3-1 and TRBJ2-7; 11 bases fit TRBD2. The trim removed 3 bases at V and 3 bases at J, leaving 10 bases unmatched. Per the germline V gene, CDR1 is LGHDT and CDR2 is YNNKEL (reference sequence). The CDR3 length is 17 residues. The CDR3 coding sequence is TGTGCCAGCAGCCACAGGGACCCAACTAGCGGGAGCTACGAGCAGTACTTC. Protein: CASSHRDPTSGSYEQYF.

This clonotype was observed at least ten times. The J gene is TRBJ2-6, the V gene TRBV28, with 7 bases fitting TRBD1. CDR1 and CDR2 from the germline V gene are MDHEN and SYDVKM. Losses at the gene ends were 3 bases for V and 4 bases for J; bases not matched to a gene: 9. The CDR3 has 17 residues. In nucleotides, the CDR3 is TGTGCCAGCAGTTTGTCGGTGACAGGGACCGGGGCCAACGTCCTGACTTTC. Translated, it gives CASSLSVTGTGANVLTF.

Many counts were recorded for this clonotype. The chain joins TRBV28 to TRBJ1-2; tentatively, D is TRBD1 (6 bases). Germline CDR1 reads MDHEN; CDR2 reads SYDVKM. The V and J ends lost 5 bases and 4 bases respectively, with 17 bases between them. The CDR3 runs 15 residues. CDR3 amino acids: CASSESDRLFYGYTF. The CDR3 DNA sequence: TGTGCCAGCAGTGAGTCGGACAGATTATTCTATGGCTACACCTTC.